This record looks at one TCR beta chain sequence and its context. Profiling relied on immunoSEQ multiplex PCR, and the TCRdb table lists in-frame clones only, not all of them. The table has 85,000 to 100,000 clones, around 67% seen once. The data originate from a study of blood T cell repertoires in COVID-19. The junction had 4 bases not matched to a gene; V was cut back by 3 bases and J by 4 bases. Germline V CDR1 and CDR2: GTSNPN, SVGIG (reference sequence). This CDR3 spans 14 amino acids. V is TRBV30 and J is TRBJ1-5, with TRBD1 matching 9 bases. Material: peripheral blood. This receptor was obtained from a woman aged 55-70 years in a cohort sampled during active or convalescent COVID-19. CDR3 sequence: CAWRVQGANQPQHF. CDR3 DNA: TGTGCCTGGAGAGTACAGGGGGCGAATCAGCCCCAGCATTTT.